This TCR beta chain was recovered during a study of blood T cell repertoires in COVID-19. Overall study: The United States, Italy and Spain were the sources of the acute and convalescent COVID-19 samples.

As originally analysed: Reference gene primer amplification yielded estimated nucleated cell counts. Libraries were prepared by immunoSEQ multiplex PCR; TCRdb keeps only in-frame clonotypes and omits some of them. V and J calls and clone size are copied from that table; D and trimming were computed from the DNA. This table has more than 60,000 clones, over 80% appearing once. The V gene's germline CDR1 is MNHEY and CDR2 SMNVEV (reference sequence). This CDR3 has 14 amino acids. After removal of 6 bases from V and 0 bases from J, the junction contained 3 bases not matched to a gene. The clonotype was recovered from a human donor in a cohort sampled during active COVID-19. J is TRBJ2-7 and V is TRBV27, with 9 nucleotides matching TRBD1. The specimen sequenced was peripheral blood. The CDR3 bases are TGTGCCAGCAGACGGACAGGGGTCTCCTACGAGCAGTACTTC. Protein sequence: CASRRTGVSYEQYF.